Described below is a single TCR beta chain sequence and its context. The data originate from a study of blood T cell repertoires in COVID-19. At the level of the study: PBMCs, B-cell-depleted T cells, or T cells were the source of the cDNA or gDNA that made up the material.

CDR3 length: 16 residues. J lost 5 bases, V lost 0 bases, and 10 bases had no gene match. The V gene's germline CDR1 is SGHDT and CDR2 YYEEEE. Authors' methods: Amplified reference gene primers provided the basis for estimating nucleated cell counts. Sequencing used immunoSEQ multiplex PCR; TCRdb keeps in-frame clones, though not all of them. The V and J calls and clone size were taken over from that table, and D and trimming were inferred from the DNA. Of some 220,000 clones detected, 70% to 85% appear once; the ten largest clones hold 9.7%. The material sequenced was peripheral blood. This clonotype was sampled from a man aged 50 or older with active or convalescent COVID-19. The rearrangement joins TRBV5-6 to TRBJ2-7, with 8 bases lining up with TRBD1. The CDR3, as DNA: TGTGCCAGCAGCTTGGTATTTACAGGGGGGATAGACGAGCAGTACTTC. Its translation is CASSLVFTGGIDEQYF.